The clone carrying this TCR beta chain was picked up a small number of times. What it binds is unknown. The sample is drawn from a study of T-cell memory formation after mild COVID-19. Across the whole study: Largely, the TCR clusters proved donor specific.

This CDR3 comprises 14 residues. Germline V gene sequence: CDR1 SEHNR, CDR2 FQNEAQ (reference sequence). Trimming stripped 8 bases from V and 4 bases from J, with 16 bases between. TCR alpha and TCR beta cDNA libraries carrying sample barcodes and UMIs came from 5'RACE with constant-segment primers. One entry per CDR3 protein, called by TCRdb with MiXCR from the 5' RACE reads. This sample yields around 130,000 distinct CDR3 sequences, of which approximately 15% are seen a single time; 11% to 15% belongs to the top ten. Study results and caveats: Clones which contracted sat mainly in CM and EM if CD4+, and in EMRA if CD8+. Memory sampled before infection contained some responding clones, suggesting cross-reactive memory joined.

The receptor was isolated from an adult woman who had mild COVID-19 (a few samples of this study predate the infection). Cell type and time point are not known. The chain combines TRBV7-9 with TRBJ2-3; perhaps TRBD2 as D (5 bases). Specimen: PBMCs or a T cell subset sorted from them (not recorded which). This CDR3 reads CASARVGGPDTQYF. In DNA, the CDR3 is TGTGCCAGCGCGCGGGTGGGTGGCCCAGATACGCAGTATTTT.